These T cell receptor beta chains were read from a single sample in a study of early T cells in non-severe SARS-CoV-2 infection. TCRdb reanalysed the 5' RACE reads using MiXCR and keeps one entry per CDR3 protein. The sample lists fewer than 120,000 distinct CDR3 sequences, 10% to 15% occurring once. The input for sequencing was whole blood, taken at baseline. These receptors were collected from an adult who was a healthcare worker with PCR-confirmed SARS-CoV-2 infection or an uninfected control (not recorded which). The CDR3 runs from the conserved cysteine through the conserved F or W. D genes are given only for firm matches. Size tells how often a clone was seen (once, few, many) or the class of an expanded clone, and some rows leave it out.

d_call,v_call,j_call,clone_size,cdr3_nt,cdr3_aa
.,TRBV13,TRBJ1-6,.,TGTGCCAGCAGCTTAGCCCGCAGTGATAATTCACCCCTCCACTTT,CASSLARSDNSPLHF
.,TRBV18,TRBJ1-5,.,TGTGCCAGCTCACCCGGCTCGGGGGGCGGTCAGCCCCAGCATTTT,CASSPGSGGGQPQHF
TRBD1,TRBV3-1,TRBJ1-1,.,TGTGCCAGCAGCCAACGGACAGGGGAAGCTTTCTTT,CASSQRTGEAFF
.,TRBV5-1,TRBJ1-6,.,TGCGCCAGCAGCCCCGGACGGAAGGATTCACCCCTCCACTTT,CASSPGRKDSPLHF
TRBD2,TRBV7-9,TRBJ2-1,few,TGTGCCAGCAGCTTGCGGGGGATCTACAATGAGCAGTTCTTC,CASSLRGIYNEQFF
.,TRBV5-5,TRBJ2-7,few,TGTGCCAGCAGCTCTCCCGAACTACGGGGCAACTACGAGCAGTACTTC,CASSSPELRGNYEQYF
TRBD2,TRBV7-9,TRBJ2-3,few,TGTGCCAGCAGCTCGGGACTAGCGGGAGCCGCAGATACGCAGTATTTT,CASSSGLAGAADTQYF
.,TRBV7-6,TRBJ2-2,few,.,CASSSSGLAGTGELFF
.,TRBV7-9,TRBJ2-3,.,TGTGCCAGCAGCTTACGTCAGGTGGCAGATACGCAGTATTTT,CASSLRQVADTQYF
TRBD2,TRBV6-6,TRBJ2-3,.,TGTGCCAGCAGTTACGAGGGACTAGCGGGAGATACGCAGTATTTT,CASSYEGLAGDTQYF
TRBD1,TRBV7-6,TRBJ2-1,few,TGTGCCAGCAGCACTAGGACAGGGACGTCAAGCTCCTACAATGAGCAGTTCTTC,CASSTRTGTSSSYNEQFF
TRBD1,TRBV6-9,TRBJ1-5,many,TGTGCCAGCAGTTCCAACGGCCGGGACAGGGCTGATAGCAATCAGCCCCAGCATTTT,CASSSNGRDRADSNQPQHF
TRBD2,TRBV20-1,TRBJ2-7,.,TGCAGTGCTAGAGATCCCAGCGGGAGCGGGGACGAGCAGTACTTC,CSARDPSGSGDEQYF
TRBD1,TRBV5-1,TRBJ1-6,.,TGCGCCAGCAGCCAGGTCCGACAGGGGAATTCACCCCTCCACTTT,CASSQVRQGNSPLHF
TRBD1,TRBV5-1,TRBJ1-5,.,TGCGCCAGCAGCTTGGATGGGACAGGGGGAGGTCAGCCCCAGCATTTT,CASSLDGTGGGQPQHF
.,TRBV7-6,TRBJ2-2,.,TGTGCCAGCAGCTTAGAGTGGGGGGCCGGAACCGGGGAGCTGTTTTTT,CASSLEWGAGTGELFF
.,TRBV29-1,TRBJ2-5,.,TGCAGCGGTGGACCTATTCAGGAGACCCAGTACTTC,CSGGPIQETQYF
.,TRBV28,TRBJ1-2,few,TGTGCCAGCAGTTTTTTACAGGCAGATGGCTACACCTTC,CASSFLQADGYTF
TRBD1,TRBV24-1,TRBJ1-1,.,TGTGCCACCAGGGGAACAGGGGACACTGAAGCTTTCTTT,CATRGTGDTEAFF
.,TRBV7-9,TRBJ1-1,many,TGTGCCAGCAGCTTTGGAGACACTGAAGCTTTCTTT,CASSFGDTEAFF
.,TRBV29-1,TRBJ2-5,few,TGCAGCGTTGTTTTACTGAATTACCAAGAGACCCAGTACTTC,CSVVLLNYQETQYF
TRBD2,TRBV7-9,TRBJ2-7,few,TGTGCCAGCAGCTTAGCGCAAGGACTAGCGCTCGAGCAGTACTTC,CASSLAQGLALEQYF
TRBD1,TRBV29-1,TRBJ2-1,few,TGCAGCGTTGAATACAGGGGGAGGCACAATGAGCAGTTCTTC,CSVEYRGRHNEQFF
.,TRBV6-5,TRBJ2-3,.,TGTGCCAGCAGTAGCCGCAGTGTATTCCATTCTGATACGCAGTATTTT,CASSSRSVFHSDTQYF
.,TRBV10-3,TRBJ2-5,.,TGTGCCATCAGTGGTAATGGCGGCATCCACCAAGAGACCCAGTACTTC,CAISGNGGIHQETQYF
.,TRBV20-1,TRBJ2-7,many,TGCAGTGCAAGGAATGTCGGGGGTTCCTACGAGCAGTACTTC,CSARNVGGSYEQYF
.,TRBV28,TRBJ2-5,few,TGTGCCAGCCTTTCACCGGTTAACCAAGAGACCCAGTACTTC,CASLSPVNQETQYF
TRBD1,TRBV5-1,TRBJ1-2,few,TGCGCCAGCAGCTCCTTAGGGACAGGGGCCTACACTAACTATGGCTACACCTTC,CASSSLGTGAYTNYGYTF
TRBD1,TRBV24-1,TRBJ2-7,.,TGTGCCACCAGTGATCGGGACAGCAGGGGCTACGAGCAGTACTTC,CATSDRDSRGYEQYF
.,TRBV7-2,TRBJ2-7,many,TGTGCCAGCAGCTTAGGCCGCTACGAGCAGTACTTC,CASSLGRYEQYF
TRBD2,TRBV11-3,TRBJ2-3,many,TGTGCCAGCAGTCCTAGCGGCCTCTCTTCTACGCAGTATTTT,CASSPSGLSSTQYF
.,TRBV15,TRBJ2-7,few,TGTGCCACCAGCCTCCGGGTTCCGCCCTACGAGCAGTACTTC,CATSLRVPPYEQYF
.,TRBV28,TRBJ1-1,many,TGTGCCAGCAGTCAGAACACTGAAGCTTTCTTT,CASSQNTEAFF
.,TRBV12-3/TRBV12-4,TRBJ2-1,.,TGTGCCAGCAGCCCCTCCTGGGGCTCCTACAATGAGCAGTTCTTC,CASSPSWGSYNEQFF
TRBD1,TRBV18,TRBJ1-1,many,TGTGCCAGCTCACGACTGGACAGGGCGAACACTGAAGCTTTCTTT,CASSRLDRANTEAFF
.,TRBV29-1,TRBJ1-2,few,TGCAGCGTTGCGAACCGGCTAAACTATGGCTACACCTTC,CSVANRLNYGYTF
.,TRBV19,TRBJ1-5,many,TGTGCCAGTAGCTCCTCCGTCGGTCAGCCCCAGCATTTT,CASSSSVGQPQHF
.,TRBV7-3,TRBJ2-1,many,TGTGCCAGCAGCCCTGGCTTAGACCCGTCCTACAATGAGCAGTTCTTC,CASSPGLDPSYNEQFF
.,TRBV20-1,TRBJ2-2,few,TGCAGTGCCCCCAGCCTAGGGTACACCGGGGAGCTGTTTTTT,CSAPSLGYTGELFF
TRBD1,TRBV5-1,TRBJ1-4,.,TGCGCCAGCAGCTTGGAACAGGGGCAGTATGAAAAACTGTTTTTT,CASSLEQGQYEKLFF
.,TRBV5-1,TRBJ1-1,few,TGCGCCAGCAGCTTTGCCACCTTTAAGGCCACTGAAGCTTTCTTT,CASSFATFKATEAFF
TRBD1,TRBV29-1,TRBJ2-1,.,TGCAGCGTTCACGGACAGGGGGGGTCCTACAATGAGCAGTTCTTC,CSVHGQGGSYNEQFF
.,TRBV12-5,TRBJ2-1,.,TGTGCTAGTGGTTTGGTACTTGTTCCGGGATCCGTCTACAATGAGCAGTTCTTC,CASGLVLVPGSVYNEQFF
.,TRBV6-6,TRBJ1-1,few,TGTGCCAGCAGTTACTCGACAGAACCTGAAGCTTTCTTT,CASSYSTEPEAFF
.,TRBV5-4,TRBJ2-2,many,TGTGCCAGCAGCCCTCCCCGTTCCGACACCGGGGAGCTGTTTTTT,CASSPPRSDTGELFF
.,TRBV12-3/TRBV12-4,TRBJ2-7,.,TGTGCCAGCGGGGAGTACGAGCAGTACTTC,CASGEYEQYF